These 18 T cell receptor beta chains were all obtained from the same sample, sequenced in a study of blood T cell repertoires in COVID-19. Profiling relied on immunoSEQ multiplex PCR, and the TCRdb table lists in-frame clones only, not all of them. The sample carries fewer than 150,000 clones, 88% recorded once. The sequenced sample consisted of peripheral blood. The origin of the receptors is a man aged 50-59 years with active or convalescent COVID-19.

The V gene is TRBV27, the J gene TRBJ1-5; D perhaps matches TRBD1 (6 bases). Between the trimmed V and J ends, which lost 3 bases and 2 bases, there was a span of 11 bases. CDR1 MNHEY and CDR2 SMNVEV come from the germline V gene (reference sequence). The CDR3 has 15 amino acids. Here the CDR3 reads CASSFAGDRNQPQHF. In nucleotides, the CDR3 is TGTGCCAGCAGTTTCGCAGGGGACCGCAATCAGCCCCAGCATTTT.

The rearrangement joins TRBV24-1 to TRBJ2-3, with 9 nucleotides matching TRBD1. CDR1 KGHDR and CDR2 SFDVKD come from the germline V gene. V dropped 4 bases and J dropped 0; count of bases not matched to a gene: 4. The CDR3 has 16 residues. CDR3 sequence: CATSEMDRGSTDTQYF. As DNA, the CDR3 is TGTGCCACCAGTGAGATGGACAGGGGCAGCACAGATACGCAGTATTTT.

This chain connects TRBV2 to TRBJ2-2; D is perhaps TRBD2 (7 bases). Germline V lookup: CDR1 SNHLY, CDR2 FYNNEI. The CDR3 has 14 residues. V gave up 6 bases and J gave up 4 bases, with 12 bases separating them. The CDR3 loop reads CASRGGRGTGELFF. Written as DNA, the CDR3 is TGTGCCAGCAGAGGGGGGAGGGGCACCGGGGAGCTGTTTTTT.

V gene TRBV19 combines with J gene TRBJ1-6; D gene ambiguous. CDR3 length: 15 residues. Germline CDR1 is LNHDA and CDR2 is SQIVND (reference sequence). Trimming cost V 3 bases and J 0 bases, with 6 bases left between them. The CDR3 loop is CASSMGSSYNSPLHF. CDR3 sequence (DNA): TGTGCCAGTAGTATGGGCAGCTCCTATAATTCACCCCTCCACTTT. Together with reference TRBV19 and TRBJ1-6, the CDR3 gives the full variable domain: DGGITQSPKYLFRKEGQNVTLSCEQNLNHDAMYWYRQDPGQGLRLIYYSQIVNDFQKGDIAEGYSVSREKKESFPLTVTSAQKNPTAFYLCASSMGSSYNSPLHFGNGTRLTVT.

This chain joins TRBV7-2 and TRBJ2-3, with 10 nucleotides matching TRBD2. Per germline, CDR1 SGHTA and CDR2 FQGNSA. The V and J ends lost 0 bases and 6 bases, in that order; junction bases with no gene match: 15. This CDR3 is built from 19 residues. The CDR3 protein is CASSLAVSTLAGAGDTQYF. Here the CDR3 DNA reads TGTGCCAGCAGCTTAGCGGTCTCTACCCTAGCGGGAGCGGGGGATACGCAGTATTTT. The full variable domain, in which reference TRBV7-2 and TRBJ2-3 provide the parts outside the CDR3, is GAGVSQSPSNKVTEKGKDVELRCDPISGHTALYWYRQSLGQGLEFLIYFQGNSAPDKSGLPSDRFSAERTGGSVSTLTIQRTQQEDSAVYLCASSLAVSTLAGAGDTQYFGPGTRLTVL.

By proportion, this clone is medium-sized. This chain links TRBV25-1 with TRBJ2-1; TRBD2 agrees at 8 bases. The CDR3 length is 15 residues. Losses at the gene ends were 4 bases for V and 5 bases for J; bases not matched to a gene: 7. Germline-derived CDR1 and CDR2 are MGHDK and SYGVNS. The CDR3 DNA sequence: TGTGCCAGCAGTGGCATGACTAGCGCTAACAATGAGCAGTTCTTC. It codes for CASSGMTSANNEQFF.

The chain has TRBV6-1 and TRBJ2-7; 7 nucleotides match TRBD1. The CDR3 is 14 amino acids. The junction had 4 bases not matched to a gene; V was cut back by 3 bases and J by 2 bases. Germline CDR1 reads MNHNS; CDR2 reads SASEGT. DNA for the CDR3: TGTGCCAGCAGTGAGAACAGGGGCCCCTACGAGCAGTACTTC. It is translated as CASSENRGPYEQYF.

In its sample, this clone was seen once. The chain joins TRBV15 to TRBJ1-4; 8 bases are a match to TRBD1. V lost 8 bases and J lost 5; bases outside the gene matches: 4. The CDR3 totals 13 residues. The germline CDR1 and CDR2 sequences are LNHNV and YYDKDF (reference sequence). In DNA, the CDR3 is TGTGCCACCGGGAGACAGGGGAATGAAAAACTGTTTTTT. Translated, it gives CATGRQGNEKLFF.

The rearrangement uses TRBV7-2 and TRBJ2-7, with D possibly TRBD2 on 5 matching bases. The CDR3 is 14 amino acids. V was trimmed by 1 base and J by 6 bases, leaving 13 bases between them. Germline CDR1 reads SGHTA; CDR2 reads FQGNSA. The CDR3 reads CASSLVVAAGEQYF. The CDR3 DNA is TGTGCCAGCAGCTTAGTGGTCGCGGCGGGCGAGCAGTACTTC. Full variable domain (missing parts from reference TRBV7-2 and TRBJ2-7): GAGVSQSPSNKVTEKGKDVELRCDPISGHTALYWYRQSLGQGLEFLIYFQGNSAPDKSGLPSDRFSAERTGGSVSTLTIQRTQQEDSAVYLCASSLVVAAGEQYFGPGTRLTVT.

The table lists this clone with a few counts. This rearrangement joins TRBV12-3 or TRBV12-4 to TRBJ2-7; the match to TRBD1 covers 8 bases. This CDR3 has 13 residues. V was pared by 5 bases and J by 5 bases, with 5 bases of the junction left unmatched. The CDR3 here is CASSGQGYDEQYF. CDR3 sequence (DNA): TGTGCCAGCAGTGGACAGGGATACGACGAGCAGTACTTC.

This clone has just one count. The CDR3, as DNA: TGTGCCAGCAGCCCGGGACAGGGAGGATACGGCTACACCTTC. This codes for CASSPGQGGYGYTF. This rearrangement joins TRBV3-1 (or the pseudogene TRBV3-2) to TRBJ1-2; TRBD1 matches at 9 bases. V lost 4 bases and J lost 8; bases outside the gene matches: 8. The CDR3 is made up of 14 amino acids. The germline V gene encodes CDR1 LGHDT and CDR2 YNNKEL (reference sequence).

The CDR3 DNA sequence: TGTGCCAGCAGTTCCCTCGGACAGGGGGCGCAGGGCGGCTACACCTTC. It translates to CASSSLGQGAQGGYTF. V usage is TRBV28 and J usage is TRBJ1-2; 11 nucleotides match TRBD1. Germline V gene data show CDR1 as MDHEN and CDR2 as SYDVKM. The CDR3 contains 16 residues. The ends lost 4 bases at V and 8 bases at J; junction bases unmatched: 12.

The chain is built from TRBV7-9 and TRBJ1-2; possibly TRBD1 for D (5 bases). Germline CDR1 and CDR2: SEHNR and FQNEAQ (reference sequence). The CDR3 covers 15 residues. V shed 5 bases and J shed 4 bases, with 17 bases lying between them. Here the CDR3 reads CASSRAGTAVYGYTF. The CDR3 DNA reads TGTGCCAGCAGCAGAGCCGGGACTGCCGTCTATGGCTACACCTTC.

The chain is built from TRBV5-1 and TRBJ1-1, with D maybe TRBD1 (6 bases). CDR3 length: 15 amino acids. The V end lost 0 bases, the J end lost 3 bases, and 12 bases lay between the germline ends. Germline V gene lookup returns CDR1 SGHRS and CDR2 YFSETQ. The DNA of the CDR3 is TGCGCCAGCAGCTTGGGGACAGCGACTGACACTGAAGCTTTCTTT. This sequence encodes CASSLGTATDTEAFF.

V usage is TRBV27 and J usage is TRBJ1-3; possibly TRBD1 for D (5 bases). The V and J ends lost 2 bases and 4 bases respectively, with 15 bases between them. CDR1 and CDR2 from the germline V gene are MNHEY and SMNVEV (reference sequence). The length of the CDR3 is 16 residues. The CDR3 reads CASSLPLRASGNTIYF. The CDR3 DNA sequence: TGTGCCAGCAGTTTACCTCTCAGGGCGTCGGGAAACACCATATATTTT.

This clone was found a few times. V and J are TRBV3-1 (or the pseudogene TRBV3-2) and TRBJ1-3, with D hard to call. This CDR3 is built from 15 residues. V was trimmed by 1 base and J by 7 bases, leaving 14 bases between them. Per germline, CDR1 LGHDT and CDR2 YNNKEL (reference sequence). The CDR3 DNA reads TGTGCCAGCAGCCAAGGTTTCATGGGCAGGAACACCATATATTTT. Translation gives CASSQGFMGRNTIYF.

The rearrangement joins TRBV5-5 to TRBJ2-7, with 8 bases that match TRBD2. The CDR3 has 13 residues. V gave up 2 bases and J gave up 4 bases; unmatched junction bases: 2. CDR1 is SGHKS, CDR2 YYEKEE, per germline (reference sequence). The CDR3 region has the DNA TGTGCCAGCAGCTTACCGGGGGGGTACGAGCAGTACTTC. Encoded protein: CASSLPGGYEQYF. The whole variable domain, remainder taken from reference TRBV5-5 and TRBJ2-7, is DAGVTQSPTHLIKTRGQQVTLRCSPISGHKSVSWYQQVLGQGPQFIFQYYEKEERGRGNFPDRFSARQFPNYSSELNVNALLLGDSALYLCASSLPGGYEQYFGPGTRLTVT.

The chain joins TRBV5-5 to TRBJ2-1; D gene uncertain. V gave up 0 bases and J gave up 4 bases, with 11 bases separating them. Germline V lookup: CDR1 SGHKS, CDR2 YYEKEE (reference sequence). This CDR3 is 15 amino acids long. The CDR3 here is CASSLEGTRYNEQFF. The CDR3 coding sequence is TGTGCCAGCAGCTTGGAAGGAACGCGGTACAATGAGCAGTTCTTC.